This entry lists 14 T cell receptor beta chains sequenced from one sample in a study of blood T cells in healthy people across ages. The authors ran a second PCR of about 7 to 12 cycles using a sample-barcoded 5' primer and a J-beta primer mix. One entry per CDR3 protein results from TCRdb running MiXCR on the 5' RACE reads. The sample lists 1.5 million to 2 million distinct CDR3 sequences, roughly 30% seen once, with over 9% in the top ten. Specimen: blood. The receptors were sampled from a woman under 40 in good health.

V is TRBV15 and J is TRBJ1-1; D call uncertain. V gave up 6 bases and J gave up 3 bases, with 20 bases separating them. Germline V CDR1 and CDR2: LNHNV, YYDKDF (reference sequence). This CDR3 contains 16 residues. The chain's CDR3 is CATRRSPGSKDTEAFF. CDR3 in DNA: TGTGCCACCAGGCGCTCCCCCGGAAGTAAGGACACTGAAGCTTTCTTT.

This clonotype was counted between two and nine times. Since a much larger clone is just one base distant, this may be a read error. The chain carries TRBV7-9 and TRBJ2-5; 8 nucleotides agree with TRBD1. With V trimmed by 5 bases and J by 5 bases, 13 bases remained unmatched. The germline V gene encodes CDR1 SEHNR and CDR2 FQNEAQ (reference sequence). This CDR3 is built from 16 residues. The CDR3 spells CASSPRTGYSRETQYF. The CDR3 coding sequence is TGTGCCAGCAGCCCTCGGACAGGGTACTCTCGGGAGACCCAGTACTTC. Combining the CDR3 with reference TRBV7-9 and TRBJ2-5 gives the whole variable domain DTGVSQNPRHKITKRGQNVTFRCDPISEHNRLYWYRQTLGQGPEFLTYFQNEAQLEKSRLLSDRFSAERPKGSFSTLEIQRTEQGDSAMYLCASSPRTGYSRETQYFGPGTRLLVL.

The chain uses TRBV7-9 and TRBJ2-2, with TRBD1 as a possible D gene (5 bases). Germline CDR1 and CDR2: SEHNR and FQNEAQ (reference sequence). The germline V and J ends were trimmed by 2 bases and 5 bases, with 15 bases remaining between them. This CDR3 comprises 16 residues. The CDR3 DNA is TGTGCCAGCAGCTTAAATCCGGACATGTGGACCGGGGAGCTGTTTTTT. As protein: CASSLNPDMWTGELFF. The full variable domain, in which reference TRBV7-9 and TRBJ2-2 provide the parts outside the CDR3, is DTGVSQNPRHKITKRGQNVTFRCDPISEHNRLYWYRQTLGQGPEFLTYFQNEAQLEKSRLLSDRFSAERPKGSFSTLEIQRTEQGDSAMYLCASSLNPDMWTGELFFGEGSRLTVL.

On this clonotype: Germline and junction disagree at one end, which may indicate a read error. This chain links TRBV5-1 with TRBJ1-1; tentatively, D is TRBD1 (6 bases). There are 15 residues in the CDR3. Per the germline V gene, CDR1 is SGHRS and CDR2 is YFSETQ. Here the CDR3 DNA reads TGCGCCAGCAGCCCCCAGGTACAGGGAAACACTGGAGCTTTCTTT. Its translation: CASSPQVQGNTGAFF.

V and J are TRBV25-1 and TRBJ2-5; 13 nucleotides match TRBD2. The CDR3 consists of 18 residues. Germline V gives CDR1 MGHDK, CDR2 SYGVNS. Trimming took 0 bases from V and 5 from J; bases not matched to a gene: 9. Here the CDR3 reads CASSEYTGLAGAGETQYF. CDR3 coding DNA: TGTGCCAGCAGTGAATATACCGGACTAGCGGGGGCGGGGGAGACCCAGTACTTC.

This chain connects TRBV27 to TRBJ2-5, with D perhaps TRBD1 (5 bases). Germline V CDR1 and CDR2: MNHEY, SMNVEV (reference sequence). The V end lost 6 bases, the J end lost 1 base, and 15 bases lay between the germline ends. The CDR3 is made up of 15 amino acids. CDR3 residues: CASRGSKGLQETQYF. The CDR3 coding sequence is TGTGCCAGCAGGGGGTCCAAGGGGCTCCAAGAGACCCAGTACTTC.

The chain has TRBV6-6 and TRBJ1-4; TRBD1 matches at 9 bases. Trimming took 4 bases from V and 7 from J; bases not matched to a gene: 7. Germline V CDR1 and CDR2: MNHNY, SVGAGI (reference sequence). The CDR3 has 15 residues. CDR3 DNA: TGTGCCAGCAGTTTCCCGGGACAGGGAAGTGAAAAACTGTTTTTT. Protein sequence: CASSFPGQGSEKLFF.

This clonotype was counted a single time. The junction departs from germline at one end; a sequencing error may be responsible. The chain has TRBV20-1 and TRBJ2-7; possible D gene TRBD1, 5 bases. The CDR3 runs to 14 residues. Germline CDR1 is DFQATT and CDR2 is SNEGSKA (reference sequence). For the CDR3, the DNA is TGCAGTGCCCCAGGTGGTAGGGGTTCCTACAAGCAGTACTTC. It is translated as CSAPGGRGSYKQYF.

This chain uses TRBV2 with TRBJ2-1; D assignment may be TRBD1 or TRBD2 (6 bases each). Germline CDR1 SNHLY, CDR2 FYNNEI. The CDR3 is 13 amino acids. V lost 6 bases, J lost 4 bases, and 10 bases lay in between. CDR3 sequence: CASRGGGYNEQFF. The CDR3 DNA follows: TGTGCCAGCAGGGGGGGCGGATACAATGAGCAGTTCTTC.

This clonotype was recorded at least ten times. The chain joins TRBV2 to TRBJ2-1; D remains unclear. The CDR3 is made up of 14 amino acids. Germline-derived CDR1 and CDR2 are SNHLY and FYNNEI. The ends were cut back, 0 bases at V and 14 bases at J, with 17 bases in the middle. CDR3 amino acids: CASSEALVSTTEFF. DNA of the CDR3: TGTGCCAGCAGTGAAGCGCTAGTTTCTACCACCGAGTTCTTC.

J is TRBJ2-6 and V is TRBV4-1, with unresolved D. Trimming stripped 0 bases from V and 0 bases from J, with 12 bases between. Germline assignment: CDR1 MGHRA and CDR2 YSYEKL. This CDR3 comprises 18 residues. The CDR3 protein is CASSQEIGTRSGANVLTF. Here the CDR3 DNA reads TGCGCCAGCAGCCAAGAAATCGGAACACGCTCTGGGGCCAACGTCCTGACTTTC.

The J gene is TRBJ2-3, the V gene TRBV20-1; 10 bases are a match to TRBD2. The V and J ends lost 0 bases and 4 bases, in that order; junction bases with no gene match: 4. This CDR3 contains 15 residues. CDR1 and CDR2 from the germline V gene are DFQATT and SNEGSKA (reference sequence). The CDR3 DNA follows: TGCAGTGCTAGAGAAATAGCGGGAGGCGCAGATACGCAGTATTTT. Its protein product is CSAREIAGGADTQYF.

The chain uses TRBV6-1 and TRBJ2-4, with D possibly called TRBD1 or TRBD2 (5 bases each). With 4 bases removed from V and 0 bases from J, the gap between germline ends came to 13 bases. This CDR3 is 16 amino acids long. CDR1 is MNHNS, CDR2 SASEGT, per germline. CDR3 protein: CASSAGDGLAKNIQYF. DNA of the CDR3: TGTGCCAGCAGTGCCGGGGACGGTTTAGCCAAAAACATTCAGTACTTC.

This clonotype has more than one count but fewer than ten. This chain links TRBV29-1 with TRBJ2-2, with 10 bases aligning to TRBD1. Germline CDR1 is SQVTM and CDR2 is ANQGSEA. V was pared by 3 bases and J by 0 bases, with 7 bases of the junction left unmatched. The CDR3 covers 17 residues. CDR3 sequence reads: CSVEGTGDFSNTGELFF. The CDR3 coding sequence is TGCAGCGTTGAGGGGACAGGGGACTTTTCGAACACCGGGGAGCTGTTTTTT.